Listed below are T cell receptor beta chains from one sample, sequenced in a study of blood T cell repertoires in COVID-19. The data were produced by immunoSEQ multiplex PCR, yet TCRdb's version contains in-frame clones alone and is incomplete. The data contain about 140,000 clones, 84% of them singletons. Sequencing input: PBMCs or T cells enriched from blood (not recorded which). These receptors were collected from a man aged 40-55 years with acute COVID-19. Both conserved end residues are part of each CDR3. The D gene is left open where the match is weak. Not every row has a clone size; where given, it reads once, few, many or a size class.

d_call: -; v_call: TRBV6-6; j_call: TRBJ1-5; clone_size: -; cdr3_aa: CASNQGNQPQHF; cdr3_nt: TGTGCCAGCAATCAGGGAAATCAGCCCCAGCATTTT
d_call: TRBD1; v_call: TRBV9; j_call: TRBJ2-5; clone_size: once; cdr3_aa: CASSATGGLETQYF; cdr3_nt: TGTGCCAGCAGCGCGACAGGGGGGTTGGAGACCCAGTACTTC
d_call: TRBD1; v_call: TRBV2; j_call: TRBJ2-7; clone_size: -; cdr3_aa: CASRRQGVSNEQYF; cdr3_nt: TGTGCCAGCAGAAGACAGGGGGTATCGAACGAGCAGTACTTC
d_call: -; v_call: TRBV28; j_call: TRBJ2-7; clone_size: -; cdr3_aa: CASSFGAVTRDEQYF; cdr3_nt: TGTGCCAGCAGTTTCGGAGCAGTTACTAGGGACGAGCAGTACTTC
d_call: TRBD2; v_call: TRBV7-8; j_call: TRBJ2-1; clone_size: -; cdr3_aa: CASSLVGGGGRSPFNEQFF; cdr3_nt: TGTGCCAGCAGCTTAGTTGGCGGCGGGGGGAGGAGCCCGTTCAATGAGCAGTTCTTC
d_call: -; v_call: TRBV30; j_call: TRBJ1-3; clone_size: once; cdr3_aa: CAWTRTRTVTHSGNTIYF; cdr3_nt: TGTGCCTGGACCAGAACCCGGACAGTCACCCACTCTGGAAACACCATATATTTT
d_call: -; v_call: TRBV12-3/TRBV12-4; j_call: TRBJ2-7; clone_size: -; cdr3_aa: CASSLRRAGEQYF; cdr3_nt: TGTGCCAGCAGTTTAAGGAGGGCCGGGGAGCAGTACTTC
d_call: TRBD1; v_call: TRBV18; j_call: TRBJ2-2; clone_size: -; cdr3_aa: CASSPGTGQGGRTGELFF; cdr3_nt: TGTGCCAGCTCACCAGGCACCGGACAGGGGGGTCGGACCGGGGAGCTGTTTTTT
d_call: TRBD1; v_call: TRBV13; j_call: TRBJ2-1; clone_size: -; cdr3_aa: CASSSGQGRTNEQFF; cdr3_nt: TGTGCCAGCAGCTCGGGACAGGGTAGGACGAATGAGCAGTTCTTC
d_call: TRBD2; v_call: TRBV7-8; j_call: TRBJ2-7; clone_size: -; cdr3_aa: CASSFGGVQGEQYF; cdr3_nt: TGTGCCAGCAGCTTCGGGGGGGTTCAGGGCGAGCAGTACTTC
d_call: -; v_call: TRBV7-6; j_call: TRBJ1-5; clone_size: -; cdr3_aa: CASSRGSNQPQHF; cdr3_nt: TGTGCCAGCAGCCGAGGGAGCAATCAGCCCCAGCATTTT
d_call: -; v_call: TRBV7-2; j_call: TRBJ1-3; clone_size: -; cdr3_aa: CASSADSNGNTIYF; cdr3_nt: TGTGCCAGCAGCGCGGACAGTAATGGAAACACCATATATTTT
d_call: -; v_call: TRBV29-1; j_call: TRBJ1-1; clone_size: many; cdr3_aa: CSVDRDSFGTEAFF; cdr3_nt: TGCAGCGTGGACCGGGACTCTTTTGGCACTGAAGCTTTCTTT
d_call: TRBD1; v_call: TRBV2; j_call: TRBJ2-2; clone_size: -; cdr3_aa: CASSDGTGGGTGELFF; cdr3_nt: TGTGCCAGCAGTGACGGGACAGGGGGAGGTACCGGGGAGCTGTTTTTT
d_call: -; v_call: TRBV3-1/TRBV3-2; j_call: TRBJ1-2; clone_size: -; cdr3_aa: CASSHLGGGNYGYTF; cdr3_nt: TGTGCCAGCAGCCACCTCGGGGGAGGCAACTATGGCTACACCTTC
d_call: -; v_call: TRBV11-3; j_call: TRBJ2-1; clone_size: -; cdr3_aa: CASSVGGGRIFSEQFF; cdr3_nt: TGTGCCAGCAGCGTAGGTGGGGGCAGAATTTTCAGTGAGCAGTTCTTC
d_call: TRBD1; v_call: TRBV7-2; j_call: TRBJ1-2; clone_size: -; cdr3_aa: CASSLDGGQGAYGYTF; cdr3_nt: TGTGCCAGCAGCTTAGATGGTGGACAGGGGGCATATGGCTACACCTTC
d_call: -; v_call: TRBV28; j_call: TRBJ2-7; clone_size: -; cdr3_aa: CASSDGLDYEQYF; cdr3_nt: TGTGCCAGCAGTGACGGACTGGATTACGAGCAGTACTTC
d_call: -; v_call: TRBV6-6; j_call: TRBJ2-1; clone_size: once; cdr3_aa: CASLLHPGSSYNEQFF; cdr3_nt: TGTGCCAGCCTCCTCCACCCGGGGTCTTCCTACAATGAGCAGTTCTTC
d_call: -; v_call: TRBV10-2; j_call: TRBJ1-3; clone_size: few; cdr3_aa: CASSADTIYF; cdr3_nt: TGCGCCAGCTCGGCGGACACCATATATTTT
d_call: -; v_call: TRBV6-2/TRBV6-3; j_call: TRBJ1-1; clone_size: -; cdr3_aa: CASSGATTDYTEAFF; cdr3_nt: TGTGCCAGCAGTGGCGCTACTACCGACTACACTGAAGCTTTCTTT
d_call: TRBD2; v_call: TRBV7-2; j_call: TRBJ2-5; clone_size: -; cdr3_aa: CASSLDGGAEETQYF; cdr3_nt: TGTGCCAGCAGCTTAGACGGGGGGGCCGAAGAGACCCAGTACTTC
d_call: TRBD1; v_call: TRBV7-2; j_call: TRBJ1-2; clone_size: -; cdr3_aa: CASSFRDRGHYYGYTF; cdr3_nt: TGTGCCAGCAGCTTCAGGGACAGGGGGCATTACTATGGCTACACCTTC
d_call: -; v_call: TRBV19; j_call: TRBJ1-2; clone_size: -; cdr3_aa: CASSLRTPGGHGYTF; cdr3_nt: TGTGCCAGTAGTCTACGGACTCCTGGTGGGCATGGCTACACCTTC